Detailed here is one TCR beta chain. This sample was included in a study of blood T cell repertoires in COVID-19. Study background: The United States, Italy and Spain provided the acute and convalescent COVID-19 samples. Sample material is recorded as cDNA or gDNA derived from T cells, B-cell-depleted T cells, or PBMCs.

Original data processing: Amplification with reference gene primers provided the estimates of nucleated cell counts. Generated by immunoSEQ multiplex PCR, the TCRdb table keeps only in-frame clones and is missing some. For V, J and clone size, that table is used; D and trimming come from the DNA. Among around 250,000 clones listed, about 85% were seen once. The CDR3 covers 12 residues. Germline CDR1 reads MDHEN; CDR2 reads SYDVKM. Trimming took 8 bases from V and 7 from J, leaving 14 bases between them. This receptor was obtained from a man aged 30 to 45 who had recovered from COVID-19. The chain has TRBV28 and TRBJ2-5, with D possibly being TRBD2 (6 bases). The sample was peripheral blood. As DNA, the CDR3 is TGTGCCAGCCCGGGGGTCGACGGGACCCAGTACTTC. As protein: CASPGVDGTQYF.